This note documents a single TCR beta chain sequence. Its antigen is currently not known. No base quality values were provided; no much bigger clone lies one nucleotide off. The CDR3 regions of human TCRbeta chains were analyzed by immunosequencing. Concerning the study's data processing: Repertoire TCRs were matched against a reference library of SARS-CoV-2-specific TCRs generated with the MIRA antigen-specificity platform. Breadth was defined as the fraction of unique TCRs that were SARS-CoV-2-associated, and depth was defined as the fraction of total T cells that were SARS-CoV-2-associated. Using the MIRA data, each spike-specific TCR was mapped to the spike region that the TCR reacts to and placed in a CD4 or CD8 class. Log10-transformed breadth and depth values were compared by one-way ANOVA with Sidak's multiple comparisons tests. TCRdb took this table from immuneACCESS and kept in-frame rearrangements with V and J called. Such tables lack part of the clones; where checked against another copy, unresolved V genes explain under half of the gap, and the rest is unexplained. From that table come the V and J calls and clone size; the DNA was used to work out D and trimming. For this sample the table gives around 180,000 clones, of which about 91% were detected only once. In total, the top ten clones hold less than 0.55% of the sample.

Trimming accounts for 4 bases at V and 4 bases at J, while the number of junction bases matched to no gene is 5. Counted from cysteine to phenylalanine, this CDR3 has 14 amino acids. Only CDR3 DNA remains: 42 bases, in frame from the first base. Taken from the germline V gene, the CDR1 and CDR2 loops are SGHDT and YYEEEE. The sample originates from a study of T cell responses to AZD1222 COVID-19 vaccine (dated by TCRdb to the early 2020s). For context, the study as a whole: AZD1222 recipients with second doses at about 4 weeks or about 12 weeks were pooled, because spike-specific TCR depth and breadth did not differ between schedules. TCR sequencing was performed for some 250 trial participants, of whom about 200 were given two doses of AZD1222 and some 26 were given two doses of MenACWY control vaccine. Trial participants were enrolled by age into subgroups of 18-55, 56-69 and 70-plus years, and about 150, 27 and 61 TCR-sequenced participants, respectively, were included in these subgroups. What the study reported, not specific to this receptor: Conclusions about previously exposed vaccinees are limited, since just 6 or 7 AZD1222 recipients were seropositive for SARS-CoV-2 at baseline. In the small 56-69-year group, the increase in depth fell short of significance, most likely because of low power. The vaccine-associated CD4 TCRs covered the entire spike protein, and the dominant responses fell in regions 160-218 and 743-854. Most participants were white British and females outnumbered males, and the authors suggested that clonal diversity may have been underestimated. Spike-specific TCR breadth and depth rose significantly after two AZD1222 doses compared with day 0 and with MenACWY recipients. Because no day 14 peak-response samples were available, repertoires were characterized only after the peak T cell response. Reportedly, close to half of the unique spike-specific TCRs recognized epitopes lying outside the regions that are mutated in the B.1.351 and B.1.1.7 variants.

The sample's time point label, in plain terms: baseline before first vaccination. Samples from vaccinated people were obtained from the UK trials COV001 and COV002, which included a single-blind randomized controlled phase 2/3 trial of AZD1222 (ChAdOx1 nCoV-19) in healthy adults. For TCRbeta chain sequencing, PBMC samples from trial participants were taken at day 0 and at day 28 after the second dose. The sample consisted of peripheral blood, taken on day 0 of AZD1222 vaccination. The chain is assembled from TRBV5-6 and TRBJ1-5; TRBD1 matches 7 bases in the middle. The receptor was isolated from an adult in good health. The bases read TGTGCCAGCAGCCCAACAGGGGATAATCAGCCCCAGCATTTT. Its product reads: CASSPTGDNQPQHF.